The 2 T cell receptor beta chains below come from one sample, sequenced in a study of blood T cell repertoires in COVID-19. Generated by immunoSEQ multiplex PCR, the TCRdb table keeps only in-frame clones and is missing some. The table has some 100,000 clones, more than 85% seen once. Material: peripheral blood. The receptors here all came from a man in his fifties or sixties with acute or convalescent COVID-19.

The chain carries TRBV18 and TRBJ2-5, with 8 positions matching TRBD1. The germline CDR1 and CDR2 sequences are KGHSH and LQKENI. CDR3 size: 23 residues. V shed 0 bases, J shed 4 bases, and the junction held 28 bases outside the gene matches. The CDR3: CASSPPLFSRDRSIGDVRETQYF. The CDR3 DNA reads TGTGCCAGCTCACCACCCCTGTTTTCGCGGGACAGGAGCATTGGTGATGTGAGAGAGACCCAGTACTTC.

The chain combines TRBV5-4 with TRBJ1-2; 8 bases match TRBD1. This CDR3 is 13 amino acids long. Per germline, CDR1 SGHNT and CDR2 YYREEE (reference sequence). V trimming: 2 bases; J trimming: 8 bases; junction bases outside the gene matches: 5. The CDR3 DNA sequence: TGTGCCAGCAGCTTAGACAGGGGAGAAGGCTACACCTTC. This encodes CASSLDRGEGYTF.